This T cell receptor beta chain derives from a study of cytomegalovirus exposure and HLA in healthy donors. Findings and caveats of the study: Diagnosis of cytomegalovirus status made by the classifier reportedly showed high specificity and sensitivity. About 87% or about 30% of the time was how often most TCR beta V segments were productive, according to an earlier analysis. Highest at DRB1 and lowest at HLA-C, TCR association rates differed among HLA loci in a later analysis. In a later analysis, CMV-associated beta chains were mostly HLA-associated, it appeared.

A note on this clone: Its antigen is not identified.

The germline V gene encodes CDR1 SEHNR and CDR2 FQNEAQ (reference sequence). The CDR3 length is 17 residues. V lost 6 bases and J lost 0, with 17 bases in between. The PCR used 60 Vbeta and 13 Jbeta primers. The repertoire was sequenced with immunoSEQ multiplex PCR; TCRdb's copy has only in-frame clones and lacks some. In the table there are 160,000 or so clones, 75% to 80% of which are singletons. The TCR sequence derives from a man aged 40-50 years in good health and CMV-seropositive. V is TRBV7-9 and J is TRBJ1-4; TRBD1 might be the D (5 bases). The sequencing sample was made of PBMCs. CDR3 coding DNA: TGTGCCAGCAGTTCCCGGGTCCAGACAGCAACTAATGAAAAACTGTTTTTT. This sequence encodes CASSSRVQTATNEKLFF. Based on the CDR3 plus reference TRBV7-9 and TRBJ1-4, the full variable domain is DTGVSQNPRHKITKRGQNVTFRCDPISEHNRLYWYRQTLGQGPEFLTYFQNEAQLEKSRLLSDRFSAERPKGSFSTLEIQRTEQGDSAMYLCASSSRVQTATNEKLFFGSGTQLSVL.